This is a list of T cell receptor beta chains from one sample in a study of T cell repertoires in cytomegalovirus infection. TCRdb re-analysed the reads in MiXCR, keeping a single row per CDR3 protein. The data show approximately 500,000 distinct CDR3 sequences, with about 15% seen just once and roughly a quarter held by the top ten. Sequenced: CD8+ T cells from PBMCs. The source is a human donor in good health (CMV status not recorded). Some clones in this sample may be carry-over from other donors' samples. The CDR3 runs from the conserved cysteine through the conserved F or W. D genes are given only for firm matches. Clone sizes are given selectively: once, few, many, or a class where the clone is expanded.

V,size,J,D,DNA,CDR3
TRBV6-6,many,TRBJ2-7,NA,TGTGCCAGCAGTGACTCCGGGAGCGACTACGAGCAGTACTTC,CASSDSGSDYEQYF
TRBV2,many,TRBJ2-1,NA,TGTGCCAGCTCCCGGGGGCTTTACAATGAGCAGTTCTTC,CASSRGLYNEQFF
TRBV4-3,NA,TRBJ2-7,TRBD2,TGCGCCAGCAGCCAAGAGGGGGGGGGTAATTCGGAGCAGTACTTC,CASSQEGGGNSEQYF
TRBV30,NA,TRBJ2-1,NA,TGTGCCTGGAGTGCAGACACCAAGAGGTACAATGAGCAGTTCTTC,CAWSADTKRYNEQFF
TRBV7-9,few,TRBJ1-2,TRBD1,TGTGCCAGCAGCCAAACAGGGGGCAACTATGGCTACACCTTC,CASSQTGGNYGYTF
TRBV28,NA,TRBJ2-1,NA,TGTGCCAGCAGCCCGGACGCCGGTTCGGGGTTCTGGGGTGAGCAGTTCTTC,CASSPDAGSGFWGEQFF
TRBV6-4,NA,TRBJ1-5,NA,TGTGCCAGCAGGAGTCCCAGGCCCCAGCATTTT,CASRSPRPQHF
TRBV29-1,many,TRBJ1-2,NA,TGCAGCGTTGAGGGTAGGCAGGGGACTAACTATGGCTACACCTTC,CSVEGRQGTNYGYTF
TRBV20-1,NA,TRBJ2-1,NA,TGCAGTGCACGGGGGTTTATAGGGATCCGCGAACCTAATGAGCAGTTCTTC,CSARGFIGIREPNEQFF
TRBV7-3,many,TRBJ2-5,TRBD2,TGTGCCAGCAGCCCCGGCGGGGGGACGGAGACCCAGTACTTC,CASSPGGGTETQYF
TRBV6-5,many,TRBJ1-2,NA,TGTGCCAGCAGTTACATAGTCGGCGACTATGGTGGCTACACCTTC,CASSYIVGDYGGYTF
TRBV5-1,NA,TRBJ2-3,NA,TGCGCCAGCAGCTTGATCCTAGGGACGACAGATACGCAGTATTTT,CASSLILGTTDTQYF
TRBV7-9,NA,TRBJ1-4,NA,TGTGCCAGCAGCTCCCTCCCGGGGGGGTCCAATGAAAAACTGTTTTTT,CASSSLPGGSNEKLFF